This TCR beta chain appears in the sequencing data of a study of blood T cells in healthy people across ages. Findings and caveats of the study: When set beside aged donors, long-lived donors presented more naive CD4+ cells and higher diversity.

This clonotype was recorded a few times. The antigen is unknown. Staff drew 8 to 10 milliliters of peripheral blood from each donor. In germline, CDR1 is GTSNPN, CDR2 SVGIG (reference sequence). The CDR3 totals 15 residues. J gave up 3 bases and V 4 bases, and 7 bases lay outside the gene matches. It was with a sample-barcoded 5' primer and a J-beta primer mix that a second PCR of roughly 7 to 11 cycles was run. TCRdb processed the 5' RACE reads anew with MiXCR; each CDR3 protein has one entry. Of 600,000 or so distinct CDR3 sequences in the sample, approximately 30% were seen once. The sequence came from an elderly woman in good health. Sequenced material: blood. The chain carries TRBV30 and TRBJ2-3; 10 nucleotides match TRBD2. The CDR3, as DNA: TGTGCCTGGACCCCGGGACTAGCGAGAACAGATACGCAGTATTTT. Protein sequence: CAWTPGLARTDTQYF.